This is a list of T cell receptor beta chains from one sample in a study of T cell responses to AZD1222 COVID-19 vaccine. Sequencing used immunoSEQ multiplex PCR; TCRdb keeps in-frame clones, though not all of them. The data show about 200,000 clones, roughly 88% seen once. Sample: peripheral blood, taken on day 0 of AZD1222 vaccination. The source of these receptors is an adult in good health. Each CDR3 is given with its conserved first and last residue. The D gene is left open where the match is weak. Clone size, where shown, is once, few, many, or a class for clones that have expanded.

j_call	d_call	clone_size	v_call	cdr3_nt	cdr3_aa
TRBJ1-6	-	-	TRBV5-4	TGTGCCAGCAGCTCAGGGACGGAGAGGTCACCCCTCCACTTT	CASSSGTERSPLHF
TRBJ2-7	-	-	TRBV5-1	TGCGCCAGCAGCAGGGACGGGTACTCCTACGAGCAGTACTTC	CASSRDGYSYEQYF
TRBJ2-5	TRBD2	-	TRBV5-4	TGTGCCAGCAGCCGGGGGACTAGCGGGGGGCAAGAGACCCAGTACTTC	CASSRGTSGGQETQYF
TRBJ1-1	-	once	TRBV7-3	TGTGCCAGCAGCTCCTCTCGGTTAGGTCAGGGCACTGAAGCTTTCTTT	CASSSSRLGQGTEAFF
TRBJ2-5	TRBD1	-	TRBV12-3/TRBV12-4	TGTGCCAGCAGCCGAGGGGGCGGAGAGACCCAGTACTTC	CASSRGGGETQYF
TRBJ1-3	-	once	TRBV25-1	TGTGCCAGCAGCAGGGTGTCTGGAAACACCATATATTTT	CASSRVSGNTIYF
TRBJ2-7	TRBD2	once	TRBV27	TGTGCCAGCAGTCAAGTCGGGGGACTAGCGGGCTACTACGAGCAGTACTTC	CASSQVGGLAGYYEQYF
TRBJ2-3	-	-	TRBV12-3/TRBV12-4	TGTGCCAGCAGTATGACTAGGCGGGATACGCAGTATTTT	CASSMTRRDTQYF
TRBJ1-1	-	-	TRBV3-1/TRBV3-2	TGTGCCAGCAGCCAAGTAGTGAACACTGAAGCTTTCTTT	CASSQVVNTEAFF
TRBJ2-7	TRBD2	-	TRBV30	TGTGCCTGGAGTACGCGGGGGGACGAGCAGTACTTC	CAWSTRGDEQYF
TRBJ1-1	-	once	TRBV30	TGTGCCTGGAGCCCCCTGCGGAACACTGAAGCTTTCTTT	CAWSPLRNTEAFF
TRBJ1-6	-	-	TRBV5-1	TGCGCCAGCAGCTTGGTAATCCAGGGCTATAATTCACCCCTCCACTTT	CASSLVIQGYNSPLHF
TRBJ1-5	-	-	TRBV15	TGTGCCACCAGCCTCCGGCGGGGGAATCAGCCCCAGCATTTT	CATSLRRGNQPQHF
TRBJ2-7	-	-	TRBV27	TGTGCCAGCAGCTTAAAGGGGGTAACGAGCTCCTACGAGCAGTACTTC	CASSLKGVTSSYEQYF
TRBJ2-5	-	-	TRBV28	TGTGCCAGCACTGACACCCCCGCGGCCCAGTACTTC	CASTDTPAAQYF
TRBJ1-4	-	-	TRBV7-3	TGTGCCAGCAGTTTGGTTGGACGGAATGAAAAACTGTTTTTT	CASSLVGRNEKLFF
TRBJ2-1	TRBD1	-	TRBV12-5	TGTGCTAGTGGTCCAAGGACAGGGACAGATGAGCAGTTCTTC	CASGPRTGTDEQFF
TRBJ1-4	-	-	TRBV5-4	TGTGCCAGCAGCTTGGGGCAACAAGGTGGGGATGAAAAACTGTTTTTT	CASSLGQQGGDEKLFF
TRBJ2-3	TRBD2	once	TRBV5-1	TGCGCCAGCAGCCCGGCCGGGACTAGCGGGCCAGATACGCAGTATTTT	CASSPAGTSGPDTQYF
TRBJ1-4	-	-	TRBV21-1	TGTGCCAGCAGCATGGGGACATTAAATGAAAAACTGTTTTTT	CASSMGTLNEKLFF
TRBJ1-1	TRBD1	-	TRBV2	TGTGCCAGCACAGAACCTCGGGACAGGGACGCTGAAGCTTTCTTT	CASTEPRDRDAEAFF
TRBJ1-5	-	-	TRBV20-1	TGCAGTGCTAGTTTAGGGGAGATCAATCAGCCCCAGCATTTT	CSASLGEINQPQHF
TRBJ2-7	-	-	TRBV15	TGTGCCACCAGCAGAGATTTCCAGAGAATCTCCTACGAGCAGTACTTC	CATSRDFQRISYEQYF
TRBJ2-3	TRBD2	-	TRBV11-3	TGTGCCAGCAGCCCGGGACTAGCGGGGGCGGTAGATACGCAGTATTTT	CASSPGLAGAVDTQYF
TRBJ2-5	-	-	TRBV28	TGTGCCAGCAGGCGGAGCAGAAACAGAGAGACCCAGTACTTC	CASRRSRNRETQYF
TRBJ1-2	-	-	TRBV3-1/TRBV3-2	TGTGCCAGCAGCCTAAGCGGACAAACAGGGAGAAGTGGCTACACCTTC	CASSLSGQTGRSGYTF
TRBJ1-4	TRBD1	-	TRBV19	TGTGCCAGTAGTATCGGGACAGGGGGCGTTCTGGGAACTAATGAAAAACTGTTTTTT	CASSIGTGGVLGTNEKLFF
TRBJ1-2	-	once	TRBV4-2	TGTGCCAGCAGCCAAGACGATTCGAAGAGAAACTATGGCTACACCTTC	CASSQDDSKRNYGYTF
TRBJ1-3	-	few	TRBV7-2	TGTGCCAGCAGCTTAGTCCATGGAAACACCATATATTTT	CASSLVHGNTIYF
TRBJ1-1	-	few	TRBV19	TGTGCCAGCTATGACAGCTTTCGGAAAACTGAAGCTTTCTTT	CASYDSFRKTEAFF
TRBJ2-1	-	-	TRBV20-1	TGCAGTGCGAAGGGCAATGAGCAGTTCTTC	CSAKGNEQFF
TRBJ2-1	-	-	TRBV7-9	TGTGCCAGCAGCAAGGGGAGGATCAATGAGCAGTTCTTC	CASSKGRINEQFF
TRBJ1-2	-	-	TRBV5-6	TGTGCCAGCAGCACGGGGGGCAGGTCCAACTATGGCTACACCTTC	CASSTGGRSNYGYTF
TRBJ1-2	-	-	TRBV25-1	TGTGCCACTCACGACTATGGCTACACCTTC	CATHDYGYTF
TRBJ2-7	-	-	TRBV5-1	TGCGCCAGCAGCTTGGCCCCCACCGCTCCCTCCTACGAGCAGTACTTC	CASSLAPTAPSYEQYF
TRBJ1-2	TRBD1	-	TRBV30	TGTGCCTGGAGAGGTCCGGGACAGGGGAAGGATGGCTACACCTTC	CAWRGPGQGKDGYTF
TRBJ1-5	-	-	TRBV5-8	TGTGCCAGCAGCTTGGGGGGGGGAAGCAATCAGCCCCAGCATTTT	CASSLGGGSNQPQHF
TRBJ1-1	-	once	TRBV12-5	TGTGCTAGTGGTTTGAAAGAAGCTTTCTTT	CASGLKEAFF
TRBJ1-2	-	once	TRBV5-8	TGTGCCAGCAGAGGACTTAGGGTTGGCTACACCTTC	CASRGLRVGYTF
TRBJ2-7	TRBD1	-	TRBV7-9	TGTGCCAGCAGCTCACAGGGGAGTTCCTACGAGCAGTACTTC	CASSSQGSSYEQYF
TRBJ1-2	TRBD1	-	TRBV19	TGTGCCAGTAGTATCGACAGGGGGAACTATGGCTACACCTTC	CASSIDRGNYGYTF
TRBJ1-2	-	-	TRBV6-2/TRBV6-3	TGTGCCAGCAGTGCCCGGACAGAGCTCTATGGCTACACCTTC	CASSARTELYGYTF
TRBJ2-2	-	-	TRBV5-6	TGTGCCAGCAGCTTGGTTCTAGTGGGGTTCGGGGAGCTGTTTTTT	CASSLVLVGFGELFF
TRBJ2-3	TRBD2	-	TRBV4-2	TGTGCCAGCAGCCAAGATCGGAGCGGGGGAGCAGATACGCAGTATTTT	CASSQDRSGGADTQYF
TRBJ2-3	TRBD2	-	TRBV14	TGTGCCAGCAGCCCGCCGGGACTAGCGGGGGGTGGCACAGATACGCAGTATTTT	CASSPPGLAGGGTDTQYF
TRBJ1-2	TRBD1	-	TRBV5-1	TGCGCCAGCAGCTCTGGACAGGGGAGTGGCTACACCTTC	CASSSGQGSGYTF
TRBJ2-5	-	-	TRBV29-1	TGCAGCGTTAGACTACAGGGGGGGAAGACCCAGTACTTC	CSVRLQGGKTQYF
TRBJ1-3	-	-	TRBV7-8	TGTGCCAGCAGCGTTGACCGAGGAAACACCATATATTTT	CASSVDRGNTIYF
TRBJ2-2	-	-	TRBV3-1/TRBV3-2	TGTGCCAGCAGCCATAGACGAACCGGGGAGCTGTTTTTT	CASSHRRTGELFF
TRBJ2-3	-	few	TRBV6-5	TGTGCCAGCGGACCCGGGTCAAACACAGATACGCAGTATTTT	CASGPGSNTDTQYF
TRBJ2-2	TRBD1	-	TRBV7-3	TGTGCCAGCAGCTTAACGTGGGACAGGGCGAACACCGGGGAGCTGTTTTTT	CASSLTWDRANTGELFF
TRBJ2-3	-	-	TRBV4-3	TGCGCCAGCAGCGGGGGGAGGACAGATACGCAGTATTTT	CASSGGRTDTQYF
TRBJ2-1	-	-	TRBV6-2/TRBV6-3	TGTGCCAGCAGTTACGGGGCCTTGTCCAATGAGCAGTTCTTC	CASSYGALSNEQFF